These 23 T cell receptor beta chains were sequenced from one sample in a study of T cell responses to AZD1222 COVID-19 vaccine (dated by TCRdb to the early 2020s). The sample's time point label, decoded: about 28 days (+/-7) after the second vaccine dose. The protocol used for the library was the immunoSEQ multiplex PCR assay. As stored in TCRdb, this immuneACCESS dataset retains in-frame rearrangements with V and J assigned. A fraction of the clones does not appear; measured against another copy, unresolved V genes explain less than half of the discrepancy, and the remainder lacks a known reason. This sample comprises about 69,000 clones, approximately 80% of them detected only once. The ten largest clones capture over 13% of the sample. Sequenced material: peripheral blood, taken 28 days after the second AZD1222 dose. These receptors were taken from an adult who received the AZD1222 COVID-19 vaccine.

V is TRBV25-1 and J is TRBJ2-3; D perhaps matches TRBD1 (5 bases). The CDR3 runs 16 residues. In germline, CDR1 is MGHDK, CDR2 SYGVNS. V lost 1 base and J lost 2, with 13 bases in between. CDR3 DNA sequence: TGTGCCAGCAGTGAATCTTGGGCAGGGTACACAGATACGCAGTATTTT. Its translation: CASSESWAGYTDTQYF. The whole variable domain, remainder taken from reference TRBV25-1 and TRBJ2-3, is EADIYQTPRYLVIGTGKKITLECSQTMGHDKMYWYQQDPGMELHLIHYSYGVNSTEKGDLSSESTVSRIRTEHFPLTLESARPSHTSQYLCASSESWAGYTDTQYFGPGTRLTVL.

The chain links TRBV4-3 to TRBJ1-2; 7 nucleotides match TRBD1. Germline V gene sequence: CDR1 LGHNA, CDR2 YSLEER. Trimming removed 0 bases from V and 4 bases from J; junction bases left unmatched: 11. The length of the CDR3 is 17 residues. As DNA, the CDR3 is TGCGCCAGCAGCCAAGATTTAGGAGTTACAGGGGCCTATGGCTACACCTTC. Translated, it gives CASSQDLGVTGAYGYTF.

The chain couples TRBV21-1 to TRBJ1-6. TRBV21-1 is listed as a pseudogene. This CDR3 comprises 17 residues. The CDR3 DNA reads as TGTGCCAGCAGCAAAGAGGGGGGGCTCGCCTATAATTCACCCCTCCACTTT. It encodes CASSKEGGLAYNSPLHF.

This rearrangement joins TRBV5-4 to TRBJ1-4, with a tentative D call TRBD1 (5 bases). Germline V gene lookup returns CDR1 SGHNT and CDR2 YYREEE (reference sequence). V shed 4 bases and J shed 8 bases, with 12 bases lying between them. This CDR3 has 13 residues. CDR3 residues: CASSPGTEEKLFF. The CDR3 bases are TGTGCCAGCAGCCCGGGGACGGAGGAAAAACTGTTTTTT.

The rearrangement uses TRBV23-1 and TRBJ2-3, with D unclear. TRBV23-1 is labeled an ORF, and its function is uncertain. The ends were cut back, 1 base at V and 5 bases at J, with 4 bases in the middle. The CDR3 is 12 amino acids. CDR3 sequence reads: CASSQYGDTQYF. CDR3 coding DNA: TGCGCCAGCAGTCAATATGGAGATACGCAGTATTTT.

The V call is TRBV18, the J call TRBJ2-7, with TRBD2 identical over 10 bases. V was clipped by 4 bases and J by 7 bases; unmatched bases: 13. The germline V gene has CDR1 KGHSH and CDR2 LQKENI. This CDR3 spans 16 amino acids. The CDR3 here is CASSQASGGFQREQYF. Here the CDR3 DNA reads TGTGCCAGCTCACAGGCTAGCGGGGGATTTCAGAGGGAGCAGTACTTC.

The genes are TRBV6-1 and TRBJ2-7, with D possibly matching TRBD2 (5 bases). V was clipped by 1 base and J by 4 bases, with 8 bases between them. Germline V gene sequence: CDR1 MNHNS, CDR2 SASEGT. The CDR3 runs to 13 residues. CDR3 DNA: TGTGCCAGCAGTGAAGTCCGGGATTACGAGCAGTACTTC. Amino acids: CASSEVRDYEQYF.

This rearrangement joins TRBV2 to TRBJ1-6, with D possibly being TRBD1 (5 bases). Per the germline V gene, CDR1 is SNHLY and CDR2 is FYNNEI. The V end lost 5 bases, the J end lost 5 bases, and 16 bases lay between the germline ends. The CDR3 has 16 residues. The CDR3 region has the DNA TGTGCCAGCAGTCCAAGCGAGGGACGTAATAATTCACCCCTCCACTTT. Its protein product is CASSPSEGRNNSPLHF.

This chain connects TRBV20-1 to TRBJ2-7; D is possibly TRBD2 (6 bases). Per germline, CDR1 DFQATT and CDR2 SNEGSKA (reference sequence). V was shortened by 3 bases and J by 2 bases, with 14 bases between the two germline ends. The CDR3 is 14 residues long. CDR3 loop: CSASHGGSAYEQYF. The CDR3 DNA sequence: TGCAGTGCTAGTCATGGGGGGTCAGCCTACGAGCAGTACTTC.

In the case of this clone: Its ends do not fully match the called genes, so a read error is possible. The rearrangement links TRBV7-7 to TRBJ2-3; the match to TRBD2 covers 8 bases. The germline gives CDR1 SSHAT, CDR2 FNYEAQ (reference sequence). CDR3 size: 13 residues. The CDR3 loop reads CASSSGGTDTQYF. For the CDR3, the DNA is TGTGCTAGCAGCTCGGGGGGGACAGATACGCAGTATTTT.

This rearrangement joins TRBV18 to TRBJ1-6; unclear D gene. The CDR3 contains 14 residues. Trimming removed 3 bases from V and 8 bases from J, with 11 bases in between. Germline CDR1 and CDR2: KGHSH and LQKENI. CDR3 sequence reads: CASSPTRGDSPLHF. The CDR3 DNA reads as TGTGCCAGCTCACCGACCCGGGGAGATTCACCCCTCCACTTT. Looking up the rest from reference TRBV18 and TRBJ1-6 gives the full variable domain: NAGVMQNPRHLVRRRGQEARLRCSPMKGHSHVYWYRQLPEEGLKFMVYLQKENIIDESGMPKERFSAEFPKEGPSILRIQQVVRGDSAAYFCASSPTRGDSPLHFGNGTRLTVT.

The chain employs TRBV3-1 (or the pseudogene TRBV3-2) and TRBJ1-2; D unresolved. Trimming removed 0 bases from V and 8 bases from J, with 16 bases in between. The CDR3 spans 15 residues. Germline values: CDR1 LGHDT, CDR2 YNNKEL (reference sequence). In nucleotides, the CDR3 is TGTGCCAGCAGCCAAGACTGGGCCTCCTCTGGCGGCTACACCTTC. As protein: CASSQDWASSGGYTF.

This clone was observed a few times. The chain recombines TRBV6-2 or TRBV6-3 with TRBJ2-5; TRBD1 aligns across 7 bases. Looked up from germline, CDR1 is MNHEY and CDR2 is SVGEGT. The length of the CDR3 is 17 residues. The ends lost 2 bases at V and 9 bases at J; junction bases unmatched: 18. For the CDR3, the DNA is TGTGCCAGCAGTTACCAGCGTATAGGGCAGGGGGAAAGGGCCCAGTACTTC. It yields the protein CASSYQRIGQGERAQYF.

This chain links TRBV5-1 with TRBJ2-5; D is perhaps TRBD1 (5 bases). This CDR3 is built from 13 residues. Trimming removed 7 bases at V and 4 bases at J, with 14 bases between. The germline CDR1 and CDR2 sequences are SGHRS and YFSETQ. The chain's CDR3 is CASGQGLRETQYF. CDR3 coding DNA: TGCGCCAGCGGCCAGGGCCTTAGAGAGACCCAGTACTTC.

The chain carries TRBV7-2 and TRBJ1-2; tentatively, D is TRBD1 (5 bases). Germline assignment: CDR1 SGHTA and CDR2 FQGNSA. V lost 3 bases and J lost 4, with 12 bases in between. The CDR3 is 14 residues long. The CDR3 reads CASSLGPLGYGYTF. CDR3 sequence (DNA): TGTGCCAGCAGCTTGGGACCCCTTGGCTATGGCTACACCTTC.

As for this clone: A junction end diverges from the germline sequence, so it may reflect a read error. This rearrangement joins TRBV6-1 to TRBJ1-5; no definite D call. The CDR3 loop spans 20 amino acids. From germline, CDR1 is MNHNS and CDR2 SASEGT. The CDR3 DNA sequence: TGTTCCAGCAGTGAGATCATAGTTTTGGTAACAAGATATAGCAATCAGCCCCAGCATTTT. Translating gives CSSSEIIVLVTRYSNQPQHF.

This chain links TRBV6-5 with TRBJ1-3; D remains unclear. There are 14 residues in the CDR3. The germline V gene encodes CDR1 MNHEY and CDR2 SVGAGI. Trimming stripped 8 bases from V and 0 bases from J, with 11 bases between. The CDR3 DNA follows: TGTGCCAGCTTTAGGAGCAGCTCTGGAAACACCATATATTTT. It is translated as CASFRSSSGNTIYF.

The gene calls are TRBV19 and TRBJ1-6; no firm D call. The CDR3 runs to 14 residues. Trimming removed 10 bases from V and 6 bases from J, with 16 bases in between. Germline V CDR1 and CDR2: LNHDA, SQIVND (reference sequence). CDR3 residues: CATARGVGNSPLHF. In nucleotides, the CDR3 is TGTGCCACCGCTCGGGGTGTGGGTAATTCACCCCTCCACTTT.

This chain connects TRBV5-5 to TRBJ1-2, with D perhaps TRBD1 (5 bases). The germline V gene has CDR1 SGHKS and CDR2 YYEKEE (reference sequence). Deletions cut 1 base from V and 7 bases from J, with 11 bases between. The CDR3 has 13 amino acids. CDR3 region: CASSLLQGAGYTF. The CDR3 nucleotides read TGTGCCAGCAGCTTGCTGCAGGGCGCTGGCTACACCTTC.

V and J are TRBV29-1 and TRBJ1-5; no definite D call. Germline loops: CDR1 SQVTM, CDR2 ANQGSEA. Between the trimmed V and J ends, which lost 6 bases and 4 bases, there was a span of 10 bases. The CDR3 has 12 residues. CDR3 in amino acids: CSVKRGNQPQHF. The CDR3 DNA reads TGCAGCGTAAAACGGGGTAATCAGCCCCAGCATTTT.

The V call is TRBV7-6, the J call TRBJ1-1, with D perhaps TRBD1 (6 bases). V dropped 3 bases and J dropped 7 bases, with 21 bases sitting between them. The CDR3 runs 16 residues. The germline V gene has CDR1 SGHVS and CDR2 FNYEAQ. CDR3 nucleotide sequence: TGTGCCAGCAGCTTTACCCCATTCCCCGGGACACTTGAAGCTTTCTTT. Translating it yields CASSFTPFPGTLEAFF.

V usage is TRBV6-5 and J usage is TRBJ1-2; the D gene is possibly TRBD1 (5 bases). The germline V and J ends were trimmed by 6 bases and 4 bases, with 12 bases remaining between them. Germline V gives CDR1 MNHEY, CDR2 SVGAGI. The CDR3 is 13 amino acids. CDR3 nucleotides: TGTGCCAGCAGGAGACAGCTTATCTATGGCTACACCTTC. This codes for CASRRQLIYGYTF.

The rearrangement uses TRBV11-2 and TRBJ2-2; D is unresolved. This CDR3 comprises 15 residues. V was trimmed by 1 base and J by 5 bases, leaving 11 bases between them. CDR1 is SGHAT, CDR2 FQNNGV, per germline. DNA for the CDR3: TGTGCCAGCAGCTTAGGGCACAGACCAACCGGGGAGCTGTTTTTT. Its translation is CASSLGHRPTGELFF.